Below are 27 T cell receptor beta chains sequenced from a single sample in a study of Graves' ophthalmopathy and Graves' hyperthyroidism. Amplified material comprised TCR beta CDR3 regions derived from RNA transcripts. HTBI-primed first-round RT-PCR preceded second-round multiplex PCR. TCRdb recomputed calls from the multiplex PCR reads with MiXCR, one row per CDR3 protein. Of 680,000 or so distinct CDR3 sequences detected, 22% appear once; the ten largest clones hold roughly 6.9%. The sequencing sample was made of peripheral blood. The receptors derive from a woman aged 18 to 35 with stable Graves' hyperthyroidism. Some clones in this sample may be carry-over from other donors' samples.

Many counts were recorded for this clonotype. The chain has TRBV29-1 and TRBJ2-5; 13 bases agree with TRBD2. CDR3 length: 14 amino acids. The germline V gene has CDR1 SQVTM and CDR2 ANQGSEA. V lost 2 bases and J lost 5; bases outside the gene matches: 2. Written as DNA, the CDR3 is TGCAGCGTTGAAAGGACTAGCGGGAGCGAGACCCAGTACTTC. Translated: CSVERTSGSETQYF.

This clonotype came up many times. The chain's CDR3 is CASSKGMGTEAFF. CDR3 in DNA: TGTGCCAGCAGTAAGGGAATGGGCACTGAAGCTTTCTTT. The chain couples TRBV28 to TRBJ1-1; unclear D gene. Germline CDR1 MDHEN, CDR2 SYDVKM. The V end lost 5 bases, the J end lost 4 bases, and 11 bases lay between the germline ends. The CDR3 loop spans 13 amino acids.

This clonotype has ten or more counts. The CDR3 region has the DNA TGTGCCAGCAGGGAGGGGGCAGTCGGTCGAGATACGCAGTATTTT. It translates to CASREGAVGRDTQYF. The chain couples TRBV6-1 to TRBJ2-3, with D maybe TRBD1 (7 bases). The CDR3 spans 15 residues. V shed 6 bases and J shed 5 bases, with 18 bases lying between them. Germline CDR1 and CDR2: MNHNS and SASEGT.

The table lists this clonotype with a few counts. This rearrangement joins TRBV4-3 to TRBJ1-1, with TRBD1 identical over 10 bases. Germline V gives CDR1 LGHNA, CDR2 YSLEER. The V gene end was trimmed by 2 bases and the J gene end by 4 bases; junction bases not matched to a gene: 4. The CDR3 spans 15 residues. CDR3 amino acids: CASSQPGQGTTEAFF. CDR3 DNA: TGCGCCAGCAGCCAACCGGGACAGGGGACCACTGAAGCTTTCTTT.

With regard to this clonotype: A much larger clone differs by one base, so this may be a read error. The gene calls are TRBV6-1 and TRBJ1-3; TRBD1 aligns across 7 bases. CDR3 length equals 14 residues. V was pared by 6 bases and J by 0 bases, with 2 bases of the junction left unmatched. The germline CDR1 and CDR2 sequences are MNHNS and SASEGT. This chain's CDR3 is CASRQGSSGNTIYF. CDR3 DNA sequence: TGTGCCAGCAGACAGGGGAGCTCTGGAAACACCATATATTTT.

This clonotype came up a few times. This chain uses TRBV27 with TRBJ2-2, with a possible D match to TRBD1 (5 bases). Trimming cost V 4 bases and J 5 bases, with 14 bases left between them. The CDR3 covers 15 residues. CDR1 is MNHEY and CDR2 is SMNVEV in the germline V gene (reference sequence). CDR3 nucleotide sequence: TGTGCCAGCAGTTCCAATTACCAGGGTACCGGGGAGCTGTTTTTT. The encoded protein is CASSSNYQGTGELFF.

This rearrangement joins TRBV28 to TRBJ1-5; perhaps TRBD1 as D (6 bases). CDR1 and CDR2 from the germline V gene are MDHEN and SYDVKM. The length of the CDR3 is 16 residues. Trimming removed 2 bases at V and 4 bases at J, with 15 bases between. This CDR3 reads CASSLPGHSLNQPQHF. The CDR3 coding sequence is TGTGCCAGCAGTTTACCGGGACATAGCCTGAATCAGCCCCAGCATTTT.

This clonotype was counted many times. Given a much more abundant clone one base away, this may be a read error. The chain employs TRBV6-4 and TRBJ1-2, with a possible D match to TRBD1 (5 bases). There are 15 residues in the CDR3. Trimming pared 3 bases from V and 8 bases from J, leaving 19 bases between. From germline, CDR1 is MRHNA and CDR2 SNTAGT. In nucleotides, the CDR3 is TGTGCCAGCAGTGAGCACGCGGGACGCTCAACCGGCTACACCTTC. This codes for CASSEHAGRSTGYTF.

A remark on this clonotype: Since a much larger clone is just one base distant, this may be a read error. The rearrangement joins TRBV19 to TRBJ2-7; the match to TRBD1 covers 10 bases. The CDR3 runs 15 residues. Germline V gene sequence: CDR1 LNHDA, CDR2 SQIVND (reference sequence). The CDR3 protein is CAGSARDRGLYEQYF. The DNA of the CDR3 is TGTGCCGGTAGTGCCCGGGACAGGGGACTCTACGAGCAGTACTTC.

This clonotype has only a few counts. V is TRBV30 and J is TRBJ1-5; D may be TRBD1 (5 bases). From germline, CDR1 is GTSNPN and CDR2 SVGIG (reference sequence). V was trimmed by 2 bases and J by 3 bases, leaving 8 bases between them. The CDR3 length is 13 residues. The CDR3 DNA sequence: TGTGCCTGGAGTAGGGGCCACAATCAGCCCCAGCATTTT. This sequence encodes CAWSRGHNQPQHF.

This clonotype was detected a few times. This sequence joins TRBV2 and TRBJ2-3; 7 positions match TRBD2. Trimming took 8 bases from V and 4 from J; bases not matched to a gene: 6. CDR1 SNHLY and CDR2 FYNNEI come from the germline V gene. The CDR3 is 13 amino acids. CDR3 in DNA: TGTGCCAGCGATTCTAGCGGTGCAGATACGCAGTATTTT. Amino acids: CASDSSGADTQYF.

At least ten counts were recorded for this clonotype. The V gene is TRBV6-5, the J gene TRBJ2-1; D is unresolved. CDR1 is MNHEY, CDR2 SVGAGI, per germline. V dropped 4 bases and J dropped 6 bases, with 16 bases sitting between them. This CDR3 contains 15 residues. For the CDR3, the DNA is TGTGCCAGCAGTTCAGGTGCCTCTGCTGGCAATGAGCAGTTCTTC. Amino acid sequence: CASSSGASAGNEQFF.

This clonotype was picked up many times. This CDR3 reads CASSSPDWGSHQPQHF. CDR3 sequence (DNA): TGTGCCAGCAGCTCACCTGATTGGGGATCCCATCAGCCCCAGCATTTT. This sequence joins TRBV11-1 and TRBJ1-5; D uncertain. Germline V gene data show CDR1 as SGHAT and CDR2 as FQDESV (reference sequence). The CDR3 extends over 16 amino acids. Trimming cost V 4 bases and J 5 bases, with 18 bases left between them.

This clonotype was detected many times. V is TRBV9 and J is TRBJ2-5, with D possibly TRBD2 on 7 matching bases. This CDR3 region has 17 residues. The germline CDR1 and CDR2 sequences are SGDLS and YYNGEE. Trimming pared 0 bases from V and 5 bases from J, leaving 20 bases between. The CDR3 sequence is CASSVALHARGAETQYF. CDR3 DNA: TGTGCCAGCAGCGTAGCTCTCCATGCCCGGGGGGCGGAGACCCAGTACTTC.

This clonotype was seen many times. The rearrangement links TRBV6-1 to TRBJ1-6, with D possibly being TRBD1 (5 bases). Germline V lookup: CDR1 MNHNS, CDR2 SASEGT. The V and J ends lost 7 bases and 0 bases respectively, with 13 bases between them. The CDR3 is made up of 16 amino acids. The CDR3 is CASTRRGSSYNSPLHF. The CDR3 coding sequence is TGTGCCAGCACTCGGCGGGGCAGCTCCTATAATTCACCCCTCCACTTT.

The sample holds many counts of this clonotype. The chain couples TRBV28 to TRBJ1-1, with 7 bases matching TRBD1. V lost 2 bases to trimming and J lost 4 bases; unmatched junction nucleotides: 10. The CDR3 is 16 amino acids. Germline V gives CDR1 MDHEN, CDR2 SYDVKM. In DNA form, the CDR3 reads TGTGCCAGCAGTTTAAATACAGGGGCTGGGAGCACTGAAGCTTTCTTT. Its translation: CASSLNTGAGSTEAFF.

Ten or more counts support this clonotype. The V call is TRBV7-6, the J call TRBJ2-5, with D perhaps matching TRBD1 (5 bases). With 6 bases removed from V and 10 bases from J, the gap between germline ends came to 18 bases. This CDR3 has 13 residues. Germline CDR1 and CDR2: SGHVS and FNYEAQ. In nucleotides, the CDR3 is TGTGCCAGCAGAGGTCCTCAAGGGGTTGTCCAGTACTTC. Translation gives CASRGPQGVVQYF.

In this sample, this clonotype turned up many times. The chain carries TRBV6-1 and TRBJ2-7; TRBD1 matches 9 bases. Trimming cost V 6 bases and J 5 bases; bases outside gene matches: 8. Germline V gives CDR1 MNHNS, CDR2 SASEGT. The CDR3 length is 14 residues. CDR3 nucleotide sequence: TGTGCCAGCAGCCCCGGACAGGGGATCGACGAGCAGTACTTC. This gives the protein CASSPGQGIDEQYF.

In this sample, this clonotype turned up many times. The chain combines TRBV20-1 with TRBJ2-2; the D is unclear. V lost 1 base to trimming and J lost 0 bases, with 6 bases between them. This CDR3 has 14 amino acids. Germline V lookup: CDR1 DFQATT, CDR2 SNEGSKA (reference sequence). The CDR3 protein is CSARVEANTGELFF. The CDR3 coding sequence is TGCAGTGCTAGAGTTGAAGCGAACACCGGGGAGCTGTTTTTT.

This clonotype has a handful of counts. The genes are TRBV5-5 and TRBJ1-5, with D possibly matching TRBD1 (6 bases). Trimming pared 5 bases from V and 7 bases from J, leaving 13 bases between. The CDR3 length is 13 residues. Germline CDR1 reads SGHKS; CDR2 reads YYEKEE (reference sequence). The CDR3 loop reads CASSGQSSQPQHF. The CDR3 DNA is TGTGCCAGCAGTGGACAGTCCAGCCAGCCCCAGCATTTT. Combining the CDR3 with reference TRBV5-5 and TRBJ1-5 gives the whole variable domain DAGVTQSPTHLIKTRGQQVTLRCSPISGHKSVSWYQQVLGQGPQFIFQYYEKEERGRGNFPDRFSARQFPNYSSELNVNALLLGDSALYLCASSGQSSQPQHFGDGTRLSIL.

This clonotype has a count of ten or more. This chain joins TRBV7-3 and TRBJ2-5, with 9 bases that match TRBD2. J was trimmed by 0 bases and V by 3 bases; bases with no gene match: 5. In germline, CDR1 is SGHTA, CDR2 FQGTGA. The CDR3 is 16 amino acids. The CDR3 loop reads CASSLFAGGNQETQYF. The CDR3, as DNA: TGTGCCAGCAGCTTGTTTGCGGGGGGGAACCAAGAGACCCAGTACTTC.

This clonotype was found a few times. The chain employs TRBV19 and TRBJ2-5; possible D gene TRBD1, 5 bases. The length of the CDR3 is 15 residues. Between the trimmed V and J ends, which lost 8 bases and 2 bases, there was a span of 18 bases. Germline V lookup: CDR1 LNHDA, CDR2 SQIVND (reference sequence). For the CDR3, the DNA is TGTGCCAGTCTACCTAGGACACCAAATCAAGAGACCCAGTACTTC. Translated: CASLPRTPNQETQYF.

This clonotype came up many times. This rearrangement joins TRBV11-2 to TRBJ2-7, with D unclear. Germline V gene lookup returns CDR1 SGHAT and CDR2 FQNNGV. The CDR3 consists of 15 residues. Trimming stripped 4 bases from V and 3 bases from J, with 16 bases between. CDR3 residues: CASSSRQSNVYEQYF. CDR3 DNA sequence: TGTGCCAGCAGCTCTCGACAATCCAATGTCTACGAGCAGTACTTC.

The table lists this clonotype with many counts. The chain recombines TRBV6-1 with TRBJ2-7, with 8 positions matching TRBD2. Germline CDR1 is MNHNS and CDR2 is SASEGT. This CDR3 has 14 residues. V was pared by 7 bases and J by 2 bases, with 7 bases of the junction left unmatched. CDR3 nucleotide sequence: TGTGCCAGCAAGAGTGGCGGGGGGACCTACGAGCAGTACTTC. Encoded protein: CASKSGGGTYEQYF.

There are many counts of this clonotype. The chain uses TRBV6-1 and TRBJ1-5; maybe TRBD1 (6 bases). Trimming cost V 6 bases and J 0 bases, with 9 bases left between them. The CDR3 length is 14 residues. Germline CDR1 MNHNS, CDR2 SASEGT. This chain's CDR3 is CASSGTNSNQPQHF. CDR3 in DNA: TGTGCCAGCAGCGGGACAAATAGCAATCAGCCCCAGCATTTT.

On this clonotype: A much larger clonotype is one base distant, so this may be a read error. The CDR3 carries no conserved terminal phenylalanine or tryptophan, so it likely arises from a read error. Here the CDR3 reads CASSARQGNTEAFL. The CDR3, as DNA: TGTGCCAGCAGTGCTAGACAGGGGAACACTGAAGCTTTCTTG. J is TRBJ1-1 and V is TRBV6-1, with 7 bases matching TRBD1. The V and J ends lost 4 bases and 1 base, in that order; junction bases with no gene match: 3. Germline V gene data show CDR1 as MNHNS and CDR2 as SASEGT. This CDR3 is 14 amino acids long.

Ten or more counts support this clonotype. The genes are TRBV30 and TRBJ2-7; either TRBD1 or TRBD2 may fit D (5 bases each). With 3 bases removed from V and 4 bases from J, the gap between germline ends came to 16 bases. This CDR3 is built from 14 residues. Germline V lookup: CDR1 GTSNPN, CDR2 SVGIG (reference sequence). The CDR3 sequence is CAWRGDSGVYEQYF. CDR3 nucleotide sequence: TGTGCCTGGAGGGGAGACAGCGGAGTTTACGAGCAGTACTTC.